Below are 27 T cell receptor beta chains sequenced from a single sample in a study of blood T cells in healthy people across ages. A second PCR, run for about 7 to 11 cycles, used a sample-barcoded 5' primer plus a J-beta primer mix. TCRdb ran MiXCR on the 5' RACE reads and lists one entry per CDR3 protein. The table has some 1.8 million distinct CDR3 sequences, approximately 40% seen once. The source material was blood. The receptor source for this set is a human donor in good health.

The V and J genes are TRBV9 and TRBJ1-1; D is unclear. V lost 2 bases to trimming and J lost 9 bases, with 14 bases between them. The CDR3 is 13 residues long. CDR1 SGDLS and CDR2 YYNGEE come from the germline V gene. As DNA, the CDR3 is TGTGCCAGCAGCGTTATGACCGATCCAAAAGCTTTCTTT. It encodes CASSVMTDPKAFF. Full variable domain (rest looked up from reference TRBV9 and TRBJ1-1): DSGVTQTPKHLITATGQRVTLRCSPRSGDLSVYWYQQSLDQGLQFLIQYYNGEERAKGNILERFSAQQFPDLHSELNLSSLELGDSALYFCASSVMTDPKAFFGQGTRLTVV.

The V call is TRBV11-2, the J call TRBJ2-3; TRBD2 agrees at 10 bases. Germline V gene data show CDR1 as SGHAT and CDR2 as FQNNGV. This CDR3 contains 15 residues. The V gene end was trimmed by 4 bases and the J gene end by 4 bases; junction bases not matched to a gene: 5. CDR3 sequence: CASSSQRGGADTQYF. The CDR3 DNA sequence: TGTGCCAGCAGCTCCCAGCGGGGGGGCGCAGATACGCAGTATTTT.

This clonotype was seen at least ten times. The chain uses TRBV29-1 and TRBJ1-2; 7 nucleotides align to TRBD1. From germline, CDR1 is SQVTM and CDR2 ANQGSEA. V was pared by 7 bases and J by 2 bases, with 4 bases of the junction left unmatched. The CDR3 totals 12 residues. This CDR3 reads CSATGSNYGYTF. The CDR3 nucleotides are TGCAGCGCGACAGGGAGCAACTATGGCTACACCTTC.

The table lists this clonotype with a few counts. The junction shows a germline mismatch at one end, possibly a read error. CDR3 DNA: TGCGCCAGCTCACCCCGGGACAGCGGGAGCTATGGCTACACCTTC. Amino acids: CASSPRDSGSYGYTF. The chain is built from TRBV18 and TRBJ1-2; 7 bases agree with TRBD1. Per germline, CDR1 KGHSH and CDR2 LQKENI. The CDR3 loop spans 15 amino acids.

In its sample, this clonotype was seen many times. The chain has TRBV29-1 and TRBJ2-7, with TRBD1 as a possible D gene (7 bases). The CDR3 is made up of 15 amino acids. V lost 1 base and J lost 2, with 15 bases in between. From germline, CDR1 is SQVTM and CDR2 ANQGSEA. The CDR3 coding sequence is TGCAGCGTTGAAGGGGGGCAGGGGGGCGCCTACGAGCAGTACTTC. Its translation: CSVEGGQGGAYEQYF.

This clonotype was detected only a few times. The chain uses TRBV9 and TRBJ1-2; D gene ambiguous. CDR3 length: 13 residues. V gave up 3 bases and J gave up 8 bases, with 14 bases separating them. Germline CDR1 and CDR2: SGDLS and YYNGEE. The CDR3 is CASSGIGSGGYTF. The CDR3 coding sequence is TGTGCCAGCAGCGGAATCGGGAGTGGAGGCTACACCTTC. Based on the CDR3 plus reference TRBV9 and TRBJ1-2, the full variable domain is DSGVTQTPKHLITATGQRVTLRCSPRSGDLSVYWYQQSLDQGLQFLIQYYNGEERAKGNILERFSAQQFPDLHSELNLSSLELGDSALYFCASSGIGSGGYTFGSGTRLTVV.

The chain employs TRBV18 and TRBJ2-1; 7 bases match TRBD1. The germline V gene has CDR1 KGHSH and CDR2 LQKENI. Trimming took 4 bases from V and 0 from J; bases not matched to a gene: 6. CDR3 length: 16 amino acids. CDR3 DNA: TGTGCCAGCTCACTCCTACAGGGGAGCTCCTACAATGAGCAGTTCTTC. Translation gives CASSLLQGSSYNEQFF.

The rearrangement uses TRBV6-5 and TRBJ2-1; D is perhaps TRBD1 or TRBD2 (6 bases each). The CDR3 runs to 14 residues. The V gene's germline CDR1 is MNHEY and CDR2 SVGAGI. With 6 bases removed from V and 6 bases from J, the gap between germline ends came to 15 bases. DNA of the CDR3: TGTGCCAGCAGCCCCTGGGGGGCGGGCAATGAGCAGTTCTTC. It is translated as CASSPWGAGNEQFF.

This sequence joins TRBV25-1 and TRBJ2-3, with a possible D match to TRBD1 (5 bases). V was cut by 3 bases and J by 1 base, with 8 bases left in between. CDR1 and CDR2 (germline): MGHDK, SYGVNS. This CDR3 spans 14 amino acids. The CDR3 loop reads CASSDARGTDTQYF. The CDR3 DNA reads TGTGCCAGCAGTGACGCCAGGGGCACAGATACGCAGTATTTT.

V is TRBV11-3 and J is TRBJ2-4; TRBD2 matches at 8 bases. The J call is in doubt because the DNA end fits TRBJ2-7 better. Germline V gene data show CDR1 as SGHNT and CDR2 as YENEEA. The length of the CDR3 is 16 residues. CDR3 in amino acids: CASSSFLAGRRYEQYF. The CDR3 DNA reads TGTGCCAGCAGCTCTTTTCTAGCGGGCCGACGCTACGAGCAGTACTTC.

The chain combines TRBV11-2 with TRBJ2-3, with no clear D. CDR1 is SGHAT, CDR2 FQNNGV, per germline. The CDR3 extends over 16 amino acids. V lost 0 bases and J 0 bases, leaving 10 bases between the germline ends. The CDR3 is CASSLDWGFSTDTQYF. The CDR3 nucleotides are TGTGCCAGCAGCTTAGATTGGGGATTTAGCACAGATACGCAGTATTTT.

This clonotype was seen more than once but under ten times. One junction end does not reproduce the germline sequence, and a read error may be involved. The chain recombines TRBV5-1 with TRBJ2-1; the D gene is possibly TRBD1 (5 bases). The CDR3 has 15 amino acids. Germline CDR1 reads SGHRS; CDR2 reads YFSETQ. CDR3 region: CASSIQESSYNGQFF. In DNA form, the CDR3 reads TGCGCCAGCAGCATACAGGAGAGCTCCTACAATGGGCAGTTCTTC.

This sequence joins TRBV5-4 and TRBJ2-1; the D gene is possibly TRBD2 (5 bases). Germline assignment: CDR1 SGHNT and CDR2 YYREEE (reference sequence). CDR3 length: 18 residues. Trimming took 4 bases from V and 0 from J, leaving 20 bases between them. DNA for the CDR3: TGTGCCAGCAGCGCGCGGTCGGGGTTCCGGAGCTCCTACAATGAGCAGTTCTTC. Translated: CASSARSGFRSSYNEQFF.

This clonotype was observed many times. The rearrangement uses TRBV5-6 and TRBJ2-7; D tentatively reads TRBD1 or TRBD2 (5 bases each). Between the trimmed V and J ends, which lost 6 bases and 2 bases, there was a span of 12 bases. The CDR3 covers 13 residues. The germline CDR1 and CDR2 sequences are SGHDT and YYEEEE. CDR3 bases: TGTGCCAGCACAAAGGGACGAGCCTACGAGCAGTACTTC. Its protein is CASTKGRAYEQYF.

Points on this clonotype: One junction end does not reproduce the germline sequence, and a read error may be involved. This chain uses TRBV3-1 with TRBJ1-6; D is possibly TRBD1 (5 bases). CDR3 size: 16 residues. Germline lookup yields CDR1 LGHDT and CDR2 YNNKEL (reference sequence). This chain's CDR3 is CASSQGHSSYNSPLHF. The CDR3 DNA reads TGTGCCAGCAGTCAAGGACACAGCTCCTATAATTCACCCCTCCACTTT.

There are a few counts of this clonotype. The chain employs TRBV12-3 or TRBV12-4 and TRBJ2-3; no reliable D call. The CDR3 totals 12 residues. The V gene lost 9 bases and the J gene lost 8 bases, with 15 bases spanning the gap. The CDR3 bases are TGTGCCAGTAATCTTGAGAGCACTACGCAGTATTTT. Residues: CASNLESTTQYF.

This clonotype was seen more than once but under ten times. The gene calls are TRBV12-3 or TRBV12-4 and TRBJ2-3, with 13 bases fitting TRBD2. CDR3 length equals 16 residues. Trimming cost V 6 bases and J 6 bases; bases outside gene matches: 9. CDR3 protein: CASSQGLAGPGDTQYF. Here the CDR3 DNA reads TGTGCCAGCAGCCAGGGACTAGCGGGACCTGGCGATACGCAGTATTTT.

The chain joins TRBV4-1 to TRBJ1-2; perhaps TRBD1 as D (5 bases). The CDR3 sequence is 14 residues long. V gave up 1 base and J gave up 4 bases, with 10 bases separating them. In germline, CDR1 is MGHRA, CDR2 YSYEKL. The CDR3: CASSQGQLPYGYTF. CDR3 in DNA: TGCGCCAGCAGCCAAGGACAGCTGCCCTATGGCTACACCTTC.

In its sample, this clonotype was seen a few times. This rearrangement joins TRBV9 to TRBJ2-7; TRBD1 agrees at 7 bases. The CDR3 length is 15 residues. V lost 4 bases to trimming and J lost 3 bases; unmatched junction nucleotides: 10. CDR1 is SGDLS and CDR2 is YYNGEE in the germline V gene. The CDR3 region is CASSPAGTAFYEQYF. CDR3 sequence (DNA): TGTGCCAGCAGCCCCGCCGGGACAGCTTTCTACGAGCAGTACTTC.

About this clonotype itself: Compared with germline, one end of the junction differs, possibly owing to a read error. This chain joins TRBV7-2 and TRBJ2-1, with a possible D match to TRBD2 (6 bases). Looked up from germline, CDR1 is SGHTA and CDR2 is FQGNSA. The CDR3 sequence is 18 residues long. CDR3 amino acids: CAGSPGSGTPTSYNEQFF. CDR3 DNA: TGTGCCGGCAGCCCAGGGTCCGGGACTCCAACCTCCTACAATGAGCAGTTCTTC.

The rearrangement joins TRBV10-3 to TRBJ2-5, with unresolved D. The J call may be incorrect, as the DNA end agrees better with TRBJ2-7. Germline V CDR1 and CDR2: ENHRY, SYGVKD. CDR3 length equals 12 residues. CDR3 sequence: CAISGVSDEQYF. CDR3 nucleotide sequence: TGTGCCATCAGTGGGGTTTCGGACGAGCAGTACTTC.

In the case of this clonotype: Germline and junction disagree at one end, which may indicate a read error. CDR3 protein: CANSPPQVESRNSPLHF. CDR3 DNA: TGCGCCAACAGCCCCCCCCAGGTGGAGAGCCGGAATTCACCCCTCCACTTT. This chain connects TRBV4-1 to TRBJ1-6, with D unclear. The CDR3 is made up of 17 amino acids. CDR1 and CDR2 from the germline V gene are MGHRA and YSYEKL.

This clonotype has just a few counts. V and J are TRBV10-3 and TRBJ1-2; TRBD1 is a possible D gene (6 bases). Between the trimmed V and J ends, which lost 8 bases and 4 bases, there was a span of 17 bases. The CDR3 contains 14 residues. Germline V CDR1 and CDR2: ENHRY, SYGVKD. The CDR3 DNA is TGTGCCATCCTAAAACTACAGGGAGGCTATGGCTACACCTTC. This codes for CAILKLQGGYGYTF.

This clonotype was observed a single time. One end of the junction does not line up with germline, which may come from a read error. Written as DNA, the CDR3 is TGTGCCAGCAGGCTAGACAGAAGCTCCCACGAGCAGTACTTC. It is translated as CASRLDRSSHEQYF. The rearrangement links TRBV6-6 to TRBJ2-7; tentative D call: TRBD1 (5 bases). There are 14 residues in the CDR3. CDR1 is MNHNY, CDR2 SVGAGI, per germline (reference sequence).

A remark on this clonotype: Mismatch with germline at one junction end may stem from a read error. The chain recombines TRBV20-1 with TRBJ2-7; the match to TRBD2 covers 11 bases. CDR1 and CDR2 from the germline V gene are DFQATT and SNEGSKA (reference sequence). This CDR3 has 15 residues. CDR3 sequence: CSTRVASGGFDEQYF. The CDR3 DNA follows: TGCAGTACTAGAGTGGCTAGCGGGGGGTTCGACGAGCAGTACTTC.

This rearrangement joins TRBV20-1 to TRBJ1-5; the D gene is possibly TRBD1 (5 bases). Deletions cut 1 base from V and 0 bases from J, with 13 bases between. Germline V CDR1 and CDR2: DFQATT, SNEGSKA (reference sequence). The CDR3 is 16 residues long. For the CDR3, the DNA is TGCAGTGCTAGAGGACCGGGACGGTATAGCAATCAGCCCCAGCATTTT. This gives the protein CSARGPGRYSNQPQHF.

The chain combines TRBV3-1 with TRBJ2-1, with TRBD2 matching 9 bases. Per the germline V gene, CDR1 is LGHDT and CDR2 is YNNKEL (reference sequence). The CDR3 covers 17 residues. Trimming cost V 0 bases and J 2 bases; bases outside gene matches: 5. In nucleotides, the CDR3 is TGTGCCAGCAGCCAAGAAGGGCTAGCGGGGACCTACAATGAGCAGTTCTTC. It codes for CASSQEGLAGTYNEQFF.